This T cell receptor beta chain was profiled in a study of cytomegalovirus exposure and HLA in healthy donors. General study results and limits: Earlier analysis found most TCR beta V segments productive about 87% or about 30% of the time. A later analysis linked a missense variant in DCLRE1C to the trimming of TCR beta V and J genes. An analysis was carried out later, and it reportedly showed fewer N-insertions in an Asian-associated ancestry cluster than the approximately 700-donor mean. Cytomegalovirus-associated TCR beta chains were listed, numbering over 150.

The PCR employed 60 Vbeta primers together with 13 Jbeta primers. TCRdb's copy holds only in-frame clones and misses some; the assay was immunoSEQ multiplex PCR. Of about 200,000 clones in the sample, more than 75% were seen once. Points on this clone: Its antigen is still unknown.

The V end was cut by 1 base, the J end by 2 bases, with 18 bases between. The CDR3 covers 17 residues. The germline V gene has CDR1 SGHDN and CDR2 FVKESK. V usage is TRBV14 and J usage is TRBJ2-7; a possible D gene is TRBD2 (5 bases). The sample consisted of PBMCs. The TCR sequence derives from a woman aged 45-59 years in good health and CMV-seronegative. The CDR3 loop reads CASSQGLWGESPYEQYF. CDR3 sequence (DNA): TGTGCCAGCAGCCAAGGGTTATGGGGAGAGTCCCCCTACGAGCAGTACTTC. The full variable domain, completed using reference TRBV14 and TRBJ2-7, is EAGVTQFPSHSVIEKGQTVTLRCDPISGHDNLYWYRRVMGKEIKFLLHFVKESKQDESGMPNNRFLAERTGGTYSTLKVQPAELEDSGVYFCASSQGLWGESPYEQYFGPGTRLTVT.